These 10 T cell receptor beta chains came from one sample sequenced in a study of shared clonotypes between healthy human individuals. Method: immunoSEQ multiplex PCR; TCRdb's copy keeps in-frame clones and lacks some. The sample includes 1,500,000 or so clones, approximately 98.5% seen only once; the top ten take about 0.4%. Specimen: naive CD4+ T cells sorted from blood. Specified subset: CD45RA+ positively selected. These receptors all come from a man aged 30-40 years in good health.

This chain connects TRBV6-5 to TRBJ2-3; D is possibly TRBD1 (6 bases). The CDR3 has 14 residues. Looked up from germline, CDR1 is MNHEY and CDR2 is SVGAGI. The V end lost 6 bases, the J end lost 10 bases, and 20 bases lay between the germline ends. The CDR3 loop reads CASRTPRQAGPQYF. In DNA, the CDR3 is TGTGCCAGCAGGACACCCCGACAGGCGGGTCCGCAGTATTTT.

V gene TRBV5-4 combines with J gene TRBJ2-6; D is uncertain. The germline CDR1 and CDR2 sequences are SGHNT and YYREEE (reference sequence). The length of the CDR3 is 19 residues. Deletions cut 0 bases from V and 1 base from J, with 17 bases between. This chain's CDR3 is CASSLVMVRSRSGANVLTF. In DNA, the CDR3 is TGTGCCAGCAGCTTGGTAATGGTGAGGAGTCGGTCTGGGGCCAACGTCCTGACTTTC.

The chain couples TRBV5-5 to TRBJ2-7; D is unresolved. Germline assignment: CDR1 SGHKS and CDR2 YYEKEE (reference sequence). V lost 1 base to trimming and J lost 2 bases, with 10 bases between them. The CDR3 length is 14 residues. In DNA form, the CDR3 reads TGTGCCAGCAGCTTGCAGGTCCTGGCCTACGAGCAGTACTTC. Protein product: CASSLQVLAYEQYF.

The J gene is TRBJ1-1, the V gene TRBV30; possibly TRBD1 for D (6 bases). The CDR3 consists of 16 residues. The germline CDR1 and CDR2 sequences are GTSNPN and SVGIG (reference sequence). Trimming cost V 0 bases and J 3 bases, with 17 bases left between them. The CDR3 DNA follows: TGTGCCTGGAGTGTACTTTGGGGGCTTGGGGACACTGAAGCTTTCTTT. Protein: CAWSVLWGLGDTEAFF.

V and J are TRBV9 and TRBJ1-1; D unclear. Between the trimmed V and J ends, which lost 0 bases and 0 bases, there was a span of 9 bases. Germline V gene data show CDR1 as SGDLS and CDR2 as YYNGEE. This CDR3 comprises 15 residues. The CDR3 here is CASSVGPAVNTEAFF. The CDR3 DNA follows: TGTGCCAGCAGCGTAGGACCTGCTGTGAACACTGAAGCTTTCTTT.

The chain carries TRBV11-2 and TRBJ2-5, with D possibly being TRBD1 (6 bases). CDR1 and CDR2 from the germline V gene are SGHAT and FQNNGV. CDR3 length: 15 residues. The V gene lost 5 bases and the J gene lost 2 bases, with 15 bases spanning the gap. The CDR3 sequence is CASSPTGQKQETQYF. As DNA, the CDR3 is TGTGCCAGCAGCCCCACCGGACAGAAACAAGAGACCCAGTACTTC.

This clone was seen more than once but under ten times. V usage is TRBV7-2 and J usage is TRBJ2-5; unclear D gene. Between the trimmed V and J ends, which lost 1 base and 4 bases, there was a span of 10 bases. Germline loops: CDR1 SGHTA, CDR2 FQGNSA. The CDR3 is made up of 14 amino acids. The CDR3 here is CASSLVALVETQYF. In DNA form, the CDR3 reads TGTGCCAGCAGCTTAGTTGCTTTGGTAGAGACCCAGTACTTC.

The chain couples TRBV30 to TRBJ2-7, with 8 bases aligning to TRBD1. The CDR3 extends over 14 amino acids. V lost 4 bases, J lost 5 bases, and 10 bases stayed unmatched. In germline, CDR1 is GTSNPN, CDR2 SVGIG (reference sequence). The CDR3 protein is CAWTPGQGKDEQYF. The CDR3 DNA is TGTGCCTGGACCCCCGGACAGGGTAAGGACGAGCAGTACTTC.

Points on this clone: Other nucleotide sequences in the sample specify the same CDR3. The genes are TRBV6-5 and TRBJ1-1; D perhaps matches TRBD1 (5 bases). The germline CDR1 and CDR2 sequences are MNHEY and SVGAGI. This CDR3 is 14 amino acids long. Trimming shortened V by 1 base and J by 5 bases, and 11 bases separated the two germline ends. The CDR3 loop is CASSYLGGGTEAFF. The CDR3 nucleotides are TGTGCCAGCAGTTACTTGGGTGGGGGAACTGAAGCTTTCTTT.

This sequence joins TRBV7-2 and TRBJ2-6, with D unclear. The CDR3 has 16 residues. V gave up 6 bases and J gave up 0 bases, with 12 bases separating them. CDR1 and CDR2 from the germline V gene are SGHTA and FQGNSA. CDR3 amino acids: CASRGPRSSGANVLTF. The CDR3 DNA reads TGTGCCAGCAGAGGACCCCGAAGCTCTGGGGCCAACGTCCTGACTTTC.